One sample yielded the 11 T cell receptor beta chains listed below, sequenced in a study of shared clonotypes between healthy human individuals. Assay: immunoSEQ multiplex PCR; the TCRdb copy retains only in-frame clones and omits some. The profile covers hundreds of thousands of clones, with about 96% appearing a single time and about 0.32% taken by the ten largest. Sequencing was carried out using memory CD8+ T cells sorted from blood. The sample's subset: CD45RO+ cells pooled with CCR7-negative TemRA cells. Every receptor here comes from a man aged 30 to 39 in good health.

The chain employs TRBV6-1 and TRBJ2-3; no clear D. The CDR3 loop spans 11 amino acids. V lost 3 bases to trimming and J lost 11 bases, with 9 bases between them. The germline CDR1 and CDR2 sequences are MNHNS and SASEGT. The CDR3 region has the DNA TGTGCCAGCAGTGATTTAGTCCTGCAGTATTTT. This gives the protein CASSDLVLQYF.

The chain carries TRBV18 and TRBJ2-6; weak D call: TRBD2 (5 bases). V gave up 1 base and J gave up 2 bases, with 12 bases separating them. The CDR3 covers 17 residues. Germline V gene lookup returns CDR1 KGHSH and CDR2 LQKENI. CDR3 loop: CASSPLREVAGANVLTF. CDR3 bases: TGTGCCAGCTCACCACTGAGGGAAGTGGCTGGGGCCAACGTCCTGACTTTC.

A note on this clone: This sample also contains other DNA sequences that code for the same CDR3. V usage is TRBV4-1 and J usage is TRBJ2-1; the D is unclear. V was cut by 1 base and J by 7 bases, with 5 bases left in between. Germline lookup yields CDR1 MGHRA and CDR2 YSYEKL. The CDR3 is 12 residues long. The chain's CDR3 is CASSQGGNEQFF. CDR3 coding DNA: TGCGCCAGCAGCCAAGGTGGGAATGAGCAGTTCTTC.

This rearrangement joins TRBV6-5 to TRBJ1-1; D perhaps matches TRBD1 (6 bases). V dropped 7 bases and J dropped 2 bases, with 14 bases sitting between them. CDR3 size: 14 residues. Germline CDR1 and CDR2: MNHEY and SVGAGI. The CDR3 DNA follows: TGTGCCAGCACCCCGGACAGAGCTAACACTGAAGCTTTCTTT. This encodes CASTPDRANTEAFF.

This chain joins TRBV2 and TRBJ2-5, with 12 nucleotides matching TRBD1. V was clipped by 6 bases and J by 4 bases; unmatched bases: 6. The CDR3 totals 15 residues. Germline V gives CDR1 SNHLY, CDR2 FYNNEI. The CDR3 spells CASRKGTGGGETQYF. In DNA form, the CDR3 reads TGTGCCAGCAGGAAGGGGACAGGGGGCGGAGAGACCCAGTACTTC.

The V call is TRBV12-5, the J call TRBJ2-1; D gene unclear. Germline lookup yields CDR1 LGHNT and CDR2 FRNRAP. V lost 3 bases to trimming and J lost 7 bases, with 4 bases between them. This CDR3 contains 11 residues. The CDR3 protein is CASGFRNEQFF. In nucleotides, the CDR3 is TGTGCTAGTGGTTTTCGGAATGAGCAGTTCTTC.

This chain connects TRBV29-1 to TRBJ2-1; D is ambiguous. Looked up from germline, CDR1 is SQVTM and CDR2 is ANQGSEA. With 7 bases removed from V and 3 bases from J, the gap between germline ends came to 4 bases. The CDR3 contains 10 residues. The DNA for the CDR3 is TGCAGCGCGAACTACAATGAGCAGTTCTTC. Translated, it gives CSANYNEQFF.

The V call is TRBV2, the J call TRBJ2-5; 9 bases are a match to TRBD2. This CDR3 has 14 amino acids. Germline trimming cut 5 bases from V and 5 bases from J; bases unmatched to any gene: 6. Per the germline V gene, CDR1 is SNHLY and CDR2 is FYNNEI. CDR3 nucleotide sequence: TGTGCCAGCAGTCAGAGCGGGAGGACGGAGACCCAGTACTTC. This translates into CASSQSGRTETQYF.

The CDR3 region has the DNA TGTGCCAGCAGCTTGAAGGGGACCTACAATGAGCAGTTCTTC. Translating gives CASSLKGTYNEQFF. The chain uses TRBV5-4 and TRBJ2-1, with D possibly matching TRBD1 (5 bases). The CDR3 extends over 14 amino acids. The germline V gene encodes CDR1 SGHNT and CDR2 YYREEE (reference sequence). Deletions cut 1 base from V and 2 bases from J, with 7 bases between.

Points on this clone: The junction differs from germline at one of its ends, possibly a read error. J is TRBJ1-3 and V is TRBV16; D not resolved. The CDR3 spans 13 residues. In germline, CDR1 is KGHSY, CDR2 FQNENV. The CDR3 DNA sequence: TGCGCCAGCAGCCAATCCAGGTCAAACACCATATATTTT. Its translation: CASSQSRSNTIYF.

J is TRBJ1-4 and V is TRBV19; TRBD1 matches 7 bases. The CDR3 is 16 residues long. V dropped 6 bases and J dropped 6; count of bases not matched to a gene: 13. Per the germline V gene, CDR1 is LNHDA and CDR2 is SQIVND (reference sequence). CDR3 bases: TGTGCCAGTAGACCCCATCTGGGACAGAACGATGAAAAACTGTTTTTT. This codes for CASRPHLGQNDEKLFF.